Following are 4 T cell receptor beta chains from one sample sequenced in a study of T cells in localized non-small cell lung cancer. Libraries were prepared by immunoSEQ multiplex PCR; TCRdb keeps only in-frame clonotypes and omits some of them. This sample has under 75,000 clones; about nine tenths occur once, and the top ten carry 20% to 25%. Source: peripheral blood, taken before any cancer treatment. Source of these receptors: a male donor aged 60 or over with stage III squamous cell lung carcinoma.

The chain combines TRBV2 with TRBJ2-1; no definite D call. Between the trimmed V and J ends, which lost 6 bases and 2 bases, there was a span of 8 bases. There are 13 residues in the CDR3. The germline gives CDR1 SNHLY, CDR2 FYNNEI. CDR3 sequence (DNA): TGTGCCAGCAGCCTCGGGCCCTACAATGAGCAGTTCTTC. Protein product: CASSLGPYNEQFF.

The chain joins TRBV19 to TRBJ2-3, with D tentatively TRBD2 (5 bases). Trimming removed 3 bases from V and 5 bases from J, with 15 bases in between. The CDR3 is 15 residues long. Germline loops: CDR1 LNHDA, CDR2 SQIVND (reference sequence). For the CDR3, the DNA is TGTGCCAGTAGTATTCTAACACAACGGGGAGATACGCAGTATTTT. This codes for CASSILTQRGDTQYF. Full variable domain (rest looked up from reference TRBV19 and TRBJ2-3): DGGITQSPKYLFRKEGQNVTLSCEQNLNHDAMYWYRQDPGQGLRLIYYSQIVNDFQKGDIAEGYSVSREKKESFPLTVTSAQKNPTAFYLCASSILTQRGDTQYFGPGTRLTVL.

The chain joins TRBV6-6 to TRBJ2-2, with a tentative D call TRBD2 (5 bases). Trimming stripped 4 bases from V and 5 bases from J, with 11 bases between. The germline gives CDR1 MNHNY, CDR2 SVGAGI (reference sequence). The CDR3 sequence is 14 residues long. The CDR3 reads CASSSRPGTGELFF. The CDR3 coding sequence is TGTGCCAGCAGTTCTCGGCCGGGGACCGGGGAGCTGTTTTTT.

This chain connects TRBV6-5 to TRBJ1-1, with D perhaps matching TRBD1 (6 bases). Trimming removed 1 base at V and 3 bases at J, with 12 bases between. The length of the CDR3 is 15 residues. Germline loops: CDR1 MNHEY, CDR2 SVGAGI. The CDR3, as DNA: TGTGCCAGCAGTTACTTATTCCAGGGGTACACTGAAGCTTTCTTT. Residues: CASSYLFQGYTEAFF.